What follows are 26 T cell receptor beta chains derived from one specimen sequenced in a study of cytotoxic CD8 clonotypes in ibrutinib-treated CLL. Assay: immunoSEQ multiplex PCR; the TCRdb copy retains only in-frame clones and omits some. The sample shows about 200,000 clones, approximately 79% of them seen only once. The sequencing here drew on PBMCs, taken after 12 months of ibrutinib treatment. These receptors were obtained from a human donor with chronic lymphocytic leukemia.

The J gene is TRBJ2-1, the V gene TRBV5-1; 10 bases are shared with TRBD1. Looked up from germline, CDR1 is SGHRS and CDR2 is YFSETQ. The CDR3 is made up of 15 amino acids. J was trimmed by 5 bases and V by 0 bases; bases with no gene match: 2. DNA for the CDR3: TGCGCCAGCAGCTTGGTTGGGACAGGGGACAATGAGCAGTTCTTC. Its translation is CASSLVGTGDNEQFF.

The chain is built from TRBV9 and TRBJ1-2; unclear D gene. The germline gives CDR1 SGDLS, CDR2 YYNGEE. V lost 4 bases to trimming and J lost 2 bases, with 9 bases between them. The CDR3 sequence is 13 residues long. CDR3 loop: CASSSEGNYGYTF. The DNA for the CDR3 is TGTGCCAGCAGCTCAGAGGGAAACTATGGCTACACCTTC.

The rearrangement joins TRBV5-5 to TRBJ2-7; D is tentatively TRBD1 or TRBD2 (5 bases each). The CDR3 extends over 14 amino acids. V was cut by 2 bases and J by 4 bases, with 13 bases left in between. CDR1 and CDR2 from the germline V gene are SGHKS and YYEKEE (reference sequence). The CDR3 is CASSLERGGYEQYF. The CDR3 DNA sequence: TGTGCCAGCAGCTTAGAAAGGGGCGGGTACGAGCAGTACTTC.

This clone was recorded at least ten times. CDR3 sequence: CASSKDSLSYTF. The CDR3 DNA reads as TGTGCCAGCAGCAAAGACAGTCTGAGCTACACCTTC. The J gene is TRBJ1-2, the V gene TRBV21-1; no check of the table's D call, TRBD1, against the DNA was made. TRBV21-1 is labeled a pseudogene. The CDR3 consists of 12 residues.

The chain couples TRBV5-5 to TRBJ1-2, with D unclear. CDR1 and CDR2 from the germline V gene are SGHKS and YYEKEE (reference sequence). The CDR3 is 14 residues long. Trimming took off 7 bases at V and 4 bases at J, with 17 bases between the two ends. The CDR3 DNA sequence: TGTGCCAGCGACCCAACCCCCCCGGGCTATGGCTACACCTTC. Protein: CASDPTPPGYGYTF.

For the CDR3, the DNA is TGTGCCAGCTCAGGGGACAGCGGTGAAGCTTTCTTT. It translates to CASSGDSGEAFF. The rearrangement uses TRBV18 and TRBJ1-1; the match to TRBD1 covers 7 bases. V gave up 5 bases and J gave up 7 bases; unmatched junction bases: 4. This CDR3 spans 12 amino acids. CDR1 is KGHSH and CDR2 is LQKENI in the germline V gene. Full variable domain (outside the CDR3, taken from reference TRBV18 and TRBJ1-1): NAGVMQNPRHLVRRRGQEARLRCSPMKGHSHVYWYRQLPEEGLKFMVYLQKENIIDESGMPKERFSAEFPKEGPSILRIQQVVRGDSAAYFCASSGDSGEAFFGQGTRLTVV.

This chain uses TRBV6-5 with TRBJ2-5; 8 nucleotides line up with TRBD1. CDR1 and CDR2 (germline): MNHEY, SVGAGI. The CDR3 covers 16 residues. The ends lost 2 bases at V and 5 bases at J; junction bases unmatched: 10. The chain's CDR3 is CASSYSSQGAGETQYF. CDR3 bases: TGTGCCAGCAGTTACAGTAGTCAGGGGGCTGGGGAGACCCAGTACTTC.

This clone was counted once. The rearrangement uses TRBV30 and TRBJ1-5, with 8 bases fitting TRBD1. Germline V lookup: CDR1 GTSNPN, CDR2 SVGIG (reference sequence). The CDR3 runs to 13 residues. Unmatched junction bases numbered 6, after V lost 5 bases and J lost 6 bases. Here the CDR3 DNA reads TGTGCCTGGGGCGGACAGGGTGGTCAGCCCCAGCATTTT. It encodes CAWGGQGGQPQHF.

This clone occurred a few times. J is TRBJ1-1 and V is TRBV29-1; D unresolved. There are 13 residues in the CDR3. The V and J ends lost 3 bases and 1 base respectively, with 9 bases between them. Germline-derived CDR1 and CDR2 are SQVTM and ANQGSEA. CDR3 sequence (DNA): TGCAGCGTTGATCGGGGTGGGAACACTGAAGCTTTCTTT. Translation: CSVDRGGNTEAFF.

The chain has TRBV10-1 and TRBJ2-1, with D unresolved. The CDR3 runs to 15 residues. CDR1 is WNHNN, CDR2 SYGVQD, per germline (reference sequence). V was cut by 3 bases and J by 4 bases, with 13 bases left in between. The CDR3 DNA is TGCGCCAGCAGTGAAAGTGGGCTCCAATACAATGAGCAGTTCTTC. As protein: CASSESGLQYNEQFF.

This rearrangement joins TRBV4-1 to TRBJ2-7; 7 bases agree with TRBD2. Germline assignment: CDR1 MGHRA and CDR2 YSYEKL. Trimming removed 4 bases from V and 0 bases from J; junction bases left unmatched: 6. This CDR3 spans 15 amino acids. The CDR3 DNA follows: TGCGCCAGCAGCCGGGCAGGGACTACCTCCTACGAGCAGTACTTC. It encodes CASSRAGTTSYEQYF.

J is TRBJ1-1 and V is TRBV9, with TRBD1 matching over 9 bases. J was trimmed by 5 bases and V by 0 bases; bases with no gene match: 5. This CDR3 contains 15 residues. CDR1 is SGDLS and CDR2 is YYNGEE in the germline V gene. The CDR3 DNA sequence: TGTGCCAGCAGCGTAGGTGGGACAGGGCAGACTGAAGCTTTCTTT. Translated: CASSVGGTGQTEAFF.

The J gene is TRBJ2-7, the V gene TRBV6-4; the D gene is possibly TRBD2 (5 bases). V lost 7 bases and J 2 bases, leaving 12 bases between the germline ends. CDR3 length: 13 amino acids. The germline gives CDR1 MRHNA, CDR2 SNTAGT. This CDR3 is CASKTGRAYEQYF. The CDR3 DNA reads as TGTGCCAGCAAAACGGGAAGGGCCTACGAGCAGTACTTC.

In DNA form, the CDR3 reads TGTGCCAGCAGCCAAACTAGCGGGACATACAATGAGCAGTTCTTC. Its translation is CASSQTSGTYNEQFF. V is TRBV9 and J is TRBJ2-1; 10 nucleotides align to TRBD2. The germline CDR1 and CDR2 sequences are SGDLS and YYNGEE. This CDR3 is built from 15 residues. The V segment lost 4 bases and the J segment 4 bases; nucleotides outside the gene matches: 5.

The J gene is TRBJ2-4, the V gene TRBV6-1; 7 nucleotides agree with TRBD1. J gave up 8 bases and V 4 bases, and 5 bases lay outside the gene matches. CDR1 and CDR2 from the germline V gene are MNHNS and SASEGT. The CDR3 spans 13 residues. CDR3 nucleotide sequence: TGTGCCAGCAGTGGAACAGGGGAGTACATTCAGTACTTC. This translates into CASSGTGEYIQYF.

This sequence joins TRBV7-9 and TRBJ1-2; D unclear. V lost 2 bases to trimming and J lost 8 bases, with 12 bases between them. Germline CDR1 SEHNR, CDR2 FQNEAQ (reference sequence). The CDR3 consists of 13 residues. CDR3 residues: CASSLNGQEGYTF. As DNA, the CDR3 is TGTGCCAGCAGCTTAAACGGGCAGGAAGGCTACACCTTC.

The chain couples TRBV6-5 to TRBJ1-2, with 7 bases lining up with TRBD1. This CDR3 region has 14 residues. Germline CDR1 is MNHEY and CDR2 is SVGAGI. V was pared by 6 bases and J by 7 bases, with 11 bases of the junction left unmatched. CDR3 in amino acids: CASSPGQPGGGYTF. CDR3 in DNA: TGTGCCAGCAGCCCGGGACAGCCAGGAGGTGGCTACACCTTC.

The chain employs TRBV13 and TRBJ2-7; TRBD2 aligns across 12 bases. The CDR3 covers 15 residues. In germline, CDR1 is PRHDT, CDR2 FYEKMQ (reference sequence). J lost 4 bases, V lost 4 bases, and 5 bases had no gene match. The CDR3 reads CASSSGLAGGYEQYF. Here the CDR3 DNA reads TGTGCCAGCAGCTCGGGACTAGCGGGCGGATACGAGCAGTACTTC.

This chain uses TRBV7-3 with TRBJ2-1; possible D gene TRBD2, 6 bases. Germline CDR1 and CDR2: SGHTA and FQGTGA. The CDR3 has 16 amino acids. V was trimmed by 3 bases and J by 1 base, leaving 13 bases between them. CDR3 coding DNA: TGTGCCAGCAGCTTTGTAGGAGGGCCATCCTACAATGAGCAGTTCTTC. Amino acid sequence: CASSFVGGPSYNEQFF.

The table lists this clone with many counts. The CDR3 sequence: CASSWGGPGEQYF. Written as DNA, the CDR3 is TGCGCCAGCAGCTGGGGCGGGCCGGGGGAGCAGTACTTC. The chain couples TRBV5-1 to TRBJ2-7; the D gene could be TRBD1 or TRBD2 (5 bases each). The CDR3 contains 13 residues. The V gene's germline CDR1 is SGHRS and CDR2 YFSETQ. V was clipped by 3 bases and J by 7 bases, with 14 bases between them. Filled out from reference TRBV5-1 and TRBJ2-7, the complete variable domain reads KAGVTQTPRYLIKTRGQQVTLSCSPISGHRSVSWYQQTPGQGLQFLFEYFSETQRNKGNFPGRFSGRQFSNSRSEMNVSTLELGDSALYLCASSWGGPGEQYFGPGTRLTVT.

The genes are TRBV2 and TRBJ2-2; TRBD1 matches at 7 bases. V shed 3 bases and J 3 bases; nucleotides not matched to a gene: 7. The germline CDR1 and CDR2 sequences are SNHLY and FYNNEI. This CDR3 region has 16 residues. The CDR3 loop reads CASSDTGESHTGELFF. The CDR3 nucleotides are TGTGCCAGCAGTGACACAGGGGAATCCCACACCGGGGAGCTGTTTTTT.

The chain uses TRBV11-3 and TRBJ1-5; tentatively, D is TRBD1 (5 bases). Germline V lookup: CDR1 SGHNT, CDR2 YENEEA. The CDR3 length is 16 residues. V was cut by 5 bases and J by 1 base, with 15 bases left in between. Here the CDR3 DNA reads TGTGCCAGCAGCCCGCAAAGGGGAGTAAGCAATCAGCCCCAGCATTTT. Translated, it gives CASSPQRGVSNQPQHF.

The V call is TRBV4-1, the J call TRBJ2-3; D remains ambiguous. The V end was cut by 4 bases, the J end by 2 bases, with 16 bases between. Germline values: CDR1 MGHRA, CDR2 YSYEKL. The CDR3 runs to 16 residues. The CDR3 nucleotides are TGCGCCAGCAGCCTCTCTCGAGCCCCAGACACAGATACGCAGTATTTT. Protein sequence: CASSLSRAPDTDTQYF.

This chain connects TRBV6-5 to TRBJ2-7; possible D gene TRBD1, 6 bases. CDR1 is MNHEY, CDR2 SVGAGI, per germline. The length of the CDR3 is 12 residues. Deletions cut 5 bases from V and 7 bases from J, with 12 bases between. The CDR3 DNA reads TGTGCCAGCAGTCCGCCGAGGGGGGAGCAGTACTTC. As protein: CASSPPRGEQYF.

The J gene is TRBJ2-5, the V gene TRBV10-3; 7 bases align to TRBD2. CDR3 length equals 15 residues. V shed 4 bases, J shed 9 bases, and the junction held 14 bases outside the gene matches. The V gene's germline CDR1 is ENHRY and CDR2 SYGVKD. This chain's CDR3 is CAISVGTTSSGAQYF. For the CDR3, the DNA is TGTGCCATCAGTGTTGGGACTACCTCATCTGGAGCCCAGTACTTC.

This clone showed up just a few times. CDR3 sequence: CASTTGPNYGYTF. The CDR3 DNA follows: TGTGCCAGCACCACGGGCCCCAACTATGGCTACACCTTC. The rearrangement uses TRBV18 and TRBJ1-2; D call uncertain. V was pared by 8 bases and J by 2 bases, with 12 bases between. In germline, CDR1 is KGHSH, CDR2 LQKENI. The CDR3 loop spans 13 amino acids.